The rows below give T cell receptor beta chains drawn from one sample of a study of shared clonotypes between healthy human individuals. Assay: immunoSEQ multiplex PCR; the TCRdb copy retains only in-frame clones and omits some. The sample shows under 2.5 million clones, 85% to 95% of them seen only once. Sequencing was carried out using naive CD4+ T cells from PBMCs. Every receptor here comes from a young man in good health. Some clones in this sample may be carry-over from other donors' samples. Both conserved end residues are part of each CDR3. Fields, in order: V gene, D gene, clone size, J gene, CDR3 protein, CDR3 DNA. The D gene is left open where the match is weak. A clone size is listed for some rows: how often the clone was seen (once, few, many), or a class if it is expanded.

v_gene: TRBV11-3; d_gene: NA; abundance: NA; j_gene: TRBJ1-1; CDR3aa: CASSLGRGTRTEAFF; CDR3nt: TGTGCCAGCAGCTTAGGGAGAGGGACCCGAACTGAAGCTTTCTTT
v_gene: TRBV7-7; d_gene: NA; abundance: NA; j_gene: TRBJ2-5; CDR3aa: CASGPGVGETQYF; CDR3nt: TGTGCCAGCGGCCCGGGAGTCGGAGAGACCCAGTACTTC
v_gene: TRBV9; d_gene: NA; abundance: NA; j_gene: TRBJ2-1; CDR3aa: CASSVVSSYNEQFF; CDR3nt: TGTGCCAGCAGCGTAGTTTCCTCGTACAATGAGCAGTTCTTC
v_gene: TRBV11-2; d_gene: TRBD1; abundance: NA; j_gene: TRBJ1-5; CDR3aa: CASSRTGDSNQPQHF; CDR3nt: TGTGCCAGCAGCCGGACAGGGGATAGCAATCAGCCCCAGCATTTT
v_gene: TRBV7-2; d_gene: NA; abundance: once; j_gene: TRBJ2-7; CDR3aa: CASSLGRGGQYF; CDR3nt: TGTGCCAGCAGCTTAGGAAGGGGCGGGCAGTACTTC
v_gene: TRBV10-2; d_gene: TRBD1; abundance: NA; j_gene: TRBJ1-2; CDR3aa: CASRPGQGFYGYTF; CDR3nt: TGCGCCAGCAGACCGGGACAGGGATTCTATGGCTACACCTTC
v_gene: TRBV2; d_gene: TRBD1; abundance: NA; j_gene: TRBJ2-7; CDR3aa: CASRGQAYEQYF; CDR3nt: TGTGCCAGCAGGGGACAGGCCTACGAGCAGTACTTC
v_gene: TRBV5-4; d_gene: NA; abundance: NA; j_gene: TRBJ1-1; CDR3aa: CASSLQRDTEAFF; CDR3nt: TGTGCCAGCAGCTTACAACGAGACACTGAAGCTTTCTTT
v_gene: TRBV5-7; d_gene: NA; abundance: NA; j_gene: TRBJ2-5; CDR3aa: CASSSCGPGLDIETQYF; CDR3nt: TGTGCCAGCAGCAGCTGCGGGCCCGGTTTGGATATCGAGACCCAGTACTTC
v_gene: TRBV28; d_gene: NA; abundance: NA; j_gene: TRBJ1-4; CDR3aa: CASSQGGAKEKLFF; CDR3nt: TGTGCCAGCAGTCAGGGTGGAGCGAAAGAAAAACTGTTTTTT
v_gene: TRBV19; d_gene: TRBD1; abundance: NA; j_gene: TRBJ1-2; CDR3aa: CASSFLDRAYGYTF; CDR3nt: TGTGCCAGTAGTTTTCTGGACAGGGCCTATGGCTACACCTTC
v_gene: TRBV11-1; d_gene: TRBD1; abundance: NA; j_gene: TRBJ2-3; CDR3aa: CASSDFLFSGQSTDTQYF; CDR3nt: TGTGCCAGCAGCGATTTTTTATTCTCGGGACAGAGCACAGATACGCAGTATTTT
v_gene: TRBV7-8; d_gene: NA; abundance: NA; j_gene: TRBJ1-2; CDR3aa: CASSLGRVNGYTF; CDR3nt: TGTGCCAGCAGCTTAGGCAGGGTGAACGGCTACACCTTC
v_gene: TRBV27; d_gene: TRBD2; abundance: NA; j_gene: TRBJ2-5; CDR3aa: CASSPSLAGGLETQYF; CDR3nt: TGTGCCAGCAGTCCCTCCCTAGCGGGAGGGCTGGAGACCCAGTACTTC
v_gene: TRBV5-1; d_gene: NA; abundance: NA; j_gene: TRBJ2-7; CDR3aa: CASSLVADSYEQYF; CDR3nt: TGCGCCAGCAGCTTGGTTGCAGATTCCTACGAGCAGTACTTC
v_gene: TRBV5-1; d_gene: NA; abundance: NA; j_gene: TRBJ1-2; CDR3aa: CASSLDRNYGYTF; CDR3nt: TGCGCCAGCAGCTTGGACAGAAACTATGGCTACACCTTC
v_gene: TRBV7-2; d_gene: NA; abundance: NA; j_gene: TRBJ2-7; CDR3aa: CASSLASNSISYEQYF; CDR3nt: TGTGCCAGCAGCTTAGCGTCAAATTCCATATCCTACGAGCAGTACTTC
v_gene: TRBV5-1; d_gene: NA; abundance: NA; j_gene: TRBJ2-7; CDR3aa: CASSFGSGAAMSSYEQYF; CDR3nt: TGCGCCAGCAGCTTCGGAAGTGGGGCGGCCATGAGCTCCTACGAGCAGTACTTC
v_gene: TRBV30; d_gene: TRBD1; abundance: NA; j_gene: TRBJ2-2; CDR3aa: CAWTRRRTGGTGELFF; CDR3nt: TGTGCCTGGACACGCCGCCGGACAGGCGGCACCGGGGAGCTGTTTTTT
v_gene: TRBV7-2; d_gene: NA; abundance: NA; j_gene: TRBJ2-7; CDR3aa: CASSSSPGQTIEQYF; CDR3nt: TGTGCCAGCAGCTCCTCCCCAGGGCAGACGATCGAGCAGTACTTC
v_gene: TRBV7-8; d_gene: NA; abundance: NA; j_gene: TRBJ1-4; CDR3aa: CASSFEPQGTTNEKLFF; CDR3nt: TGTGCCAGCAGCTTCGAACCCCAGGGTACAACTAATGAAAAACTGTTTTTT
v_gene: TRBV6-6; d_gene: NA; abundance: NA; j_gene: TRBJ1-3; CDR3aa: CASSYSSGHSGNTIYF; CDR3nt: TGTGCCAGCAGTTACTCCTCGGGGCATTCTGGAAACACCATATATTTT
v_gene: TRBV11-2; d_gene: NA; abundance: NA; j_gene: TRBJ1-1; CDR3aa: CASSSRTVRTEAFF; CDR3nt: TGTGCCAGCAGCTCAAGGACAGTAAGGACTGAAGCTTTCTTT
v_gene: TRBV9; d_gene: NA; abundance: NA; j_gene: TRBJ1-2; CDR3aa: CASSGSGNYGYTF; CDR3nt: TGTGCCAGCAGTGGCAGCGGGAACTATGGCTACACCTTC
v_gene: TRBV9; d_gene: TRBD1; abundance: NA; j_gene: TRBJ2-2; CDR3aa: CASSGDSHTGELFF; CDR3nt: TGTGCCAGCAGCGGGGACAGTCACACCGGGGAGCTGTTTTTT
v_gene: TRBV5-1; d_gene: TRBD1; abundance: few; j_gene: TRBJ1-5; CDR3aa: CASSSGTGNQPQHF; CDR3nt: TGCGCCAGCAGCTCAGGGACAGGGAATCAGCCCCAGCATTTT
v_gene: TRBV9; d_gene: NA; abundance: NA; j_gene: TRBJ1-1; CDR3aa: CASSVVGVTEAFF; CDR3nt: TGTGCCAGCAGCGTAGTGGGTGTCACTGAAGCTTTCTTT
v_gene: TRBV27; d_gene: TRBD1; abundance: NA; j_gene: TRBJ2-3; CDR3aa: CASAYRGIPDTQYF; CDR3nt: TGTGCCAGCGCATACAGGGGGATCCCAGATACGCAGTATTTT
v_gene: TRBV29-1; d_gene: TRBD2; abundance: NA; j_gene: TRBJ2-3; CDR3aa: CSVRAGGPTPSTDTQYF; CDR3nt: TGCAGCGTCCGGGCGGGAGGCCCAACCCCTAGCACAGATACGCAGTATTTT
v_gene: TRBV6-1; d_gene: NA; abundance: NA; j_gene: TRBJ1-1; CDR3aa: CASSLGALGTEAFF; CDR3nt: TGTGCCAGCAGTCTGGGTGCCTTGGGGACTGAAGCTTTCTTT
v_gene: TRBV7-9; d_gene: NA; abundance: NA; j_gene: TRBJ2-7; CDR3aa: CASSLPPRGRYYEQYF; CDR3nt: TGTGCCAGCAGCTTACCCCCCCGAGGGCGTTACTACGAGCAGTACTTC
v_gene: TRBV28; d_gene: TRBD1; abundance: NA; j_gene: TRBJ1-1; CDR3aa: CASSWQGGGLTEAFF; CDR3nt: TGTGCCAGCAGTTGGCAGGGGGGGGGTCTCACTGAAGCTTTCTTT